These T cell receptor beta chains were read from a single sample in a study of shared clonotypes between healthy human individuals. The table came from immunoSEQ multiplex PCR; TCRdb's copy has only in-frame clones and leaves some out. The sample holds about 2,500,000 clones, 85% to 95% seen once. Sequences were obtained from naive CD4+ T cells sorted from blood. Receptors were obtained from a man between 18 and 29 years old in good health. Both conserved end residues are part of each CDR3. D genes are given only for firm matches. Clone size appears in some rows only: once, few, many, or a class for an expanded clone.

- TRBJ1-2 TRBV18 - 15 CASSPEGAKGYGYTF TGTGCCAGCTCACCAGAGGGTGCGAAGGGCTATGGCTACACCTTC
- TRBJ2-3 TRBV4-3 - 14 CASSPSSGADTQYF TGCGCCAGCAGCCCGAGTAGTGGGGCGGATACGCAGTATTTT
TRBD1 TRBJ1-2 TRBV7-2 - 14 CASSFGTGSYGYTF TGTGCCAGCAGCTTCGGGACAGGGTCCTATGGCTACACCTTC
- TRBJ2-5 TRBV2 - 12 CASTGDWETQYF TGTGCCAGCACCGGGGATTGGGAGACCCAGTACTTC
TRBD2 TRBJ2-5 TRBV4-1 - 15 CASSQLGLAQETQYF TGCGCCAGCAGCCAACTCGGACTAGCCCAAGAGACCCAGTACTTC
- TRBJ1-6 TRBV11-2 - 16 CASSPGWGKANSPLHF TGTGCCAGCAGCCCCGGGTGGGGGAAGGCTAATTCACCCCTCCACTTT
TRBD2 TRBJ2-7 TRBV12-5 - 19 CASGLVPTGLAGGPYEQYF TGTGCTAGTGGTTTGGTACCCACAGGACTAGCGGGAGGGCCTTACGAGCAGTACTTC
- TRBJ1-4 TRBV2 - 11 CASRANEKLFF TGTGCCAGCAGGGCAAATGAAAAACTGTTTTTT
- TRBJ2-5 TRBV7-7 - 13 CASSLGLQETQYF TGTGCTAGCAGCTTAGGGCTGCAAGAGACCCAGTACTTC
- TRBJ1-1 TRBV7-9 once 13 CASSSDTNTEAFF TGTGCCAGCAGCTCGGACACGAACACTGAAGCTTTCTTT
TRBD1 TRBJ1-1 TRBV11-2 once 15 CASSFRTGMNTEAFF TGTGCCAGCAGCTTTCGGACAGGGATGAACACTGAAGCTTTCTTT
TRBD1 TRBJ1-2 TRBV5-1 - 14 CASSPWDRVYGYTF TGCGCCAGCAGCCCCTGGGACAGGGTCTATGGCTACACCTTC
- TRBJ2-3 TRBV7-2 - 14 CASRMGGLADTQYF TGTGCCAGCAGAATGGGGGGACTCGCAGATACGCAGTATTTT
- TRBJ2-3 TRBV18 once 15 CASSPAEGLTDTQYF TGTGCCAGCTCACCGGCCGAGGGGCTCACAGATACGCAGTATTTT
- TRBJ1-6 TRBV7-9 few 14 CASSLESRNSPLHF TGTGCCAGCAGCTTAGAGTCTCGTAATTCACCCCTCCACTTT
TRBD1 TRBJ1-1 TRBV5-8 - 15 CASSLGQGANTEAFF TGTGCCAGCAGCTTAGGACAGGGGGCTAACACTGAAGCTTTCTTT
- TRBJ2-7 TRBV5-1 - 15 CASSLGGKSSYEQYF TGCGCCAGCAGCTTAGGCGGAAAAAGCTCCTACGAGCAGTACTTC
- TRBJ2-2 TRBV11-2 - 16 CASSLAGAKGTGELFF TGTGCCAGCAGCTTAGCAGGGGCCAAGGGCACCGGGGAGCTGTTTTTT
- TRBJ1-2 TRBV4-2 - 14 CASSQDLGTYGYTF TGTGCCAGCAGCCAAGATCTAGGAACCTATGGCTACACCTTC
- TRBJ2-7 TRBV5-1 - 15 CASSLEPGSSYEQYF TGCGCCAGCAGCTTGGAGCCAGGGAGCTCCTACGAGCAGTACTTC
TRBD1 TRBJ2-7 TRBV5-4 - 15 CASSLGGTGSYEQYF TGTGCCAGCAGCTTGGGCGGGACAGGGAGTTACGAGCAGTACTTC
TRBD2 TRBJ2-7 TRBV18 - 13 CASSPGLSSEQYF TGTGCCAGCTCACCGGGACTATCATCCGAGCAGTACTTC
- TRBJ2-7 TRBV11-2 - 13 CASSLRASYEQYF TGTGCCAGCAGCTTAAGAGCCTCCTACGAGCAGTACTTC
TRBD2 TRBJ2-5 TRBV7-9 - 14 CASSLTQGGETQYF TGTGCCAGCAGCTTAACTCAGGGAGGGGAGACCCAGTACTTC
- TRBJ1-2 TRBV2 - 13 CASNRNRGYGYTF TGTGCCAGCAATCGGAACCGAGGCTATGGCTACACCTTC
- TRBJ1-1 TRBV5-1 - 15 CASSPRTGGNTEAFF TGCGCCAGCAGCCCCCGTACAGGAGGGAACACTGAAGCTTTCTTT
- TRBJ2-1 TRBV15 - 12 CATSRDGAEQFF TGTGCCACCAGCAGAGATGGGGCTGAGCAGTTCTTC
TRBD2 TRBJ2-2 TRBV5-1 - 15 CASSSGSVFAGELFF TGCGCCAGCTCTAGCGGGAGTGTATTTGCCGGGGAGCTGTTTTTT
TRBD2 TRBJ2-5 TRBV10-3 - 14 CAIGTSGGRETQYF TGTGCCATCGGCACTAGCGGAGGCCGGGAGACCCAGTACTTC
- TRBJ2-5 TRBV7-7 - 14 CASSPGNHKETQYF TGTGCTAGCAGCCCCGGGAACCATAAAGAGACCCAGTACTTC
- TRBJ2-1 TRBV10-3 - 12 CAISAPSNEQFF TGTGCCATCAGTGCACCGAGCAATGAGCAGTTCTTC
TRBD2 TRBJ2-3 TRBV11-2 - 16 CASSFISGGASDTQYF TGTGCCAGCAGCTTCATCAGCGGGGGGGCATCGGATACGCAGTATTTT
- TRBJ1-4 TRBV19 - 14 CASSPRGRNEKLFF TGTGCCAGTAGCCCGAGGGGGAGGAATGAAAAACTGTTTTTT
- TRBJ1-4 TRBV19 once 14 CASSIGRANEKLFF TGTGCCAGTAGTATTGGCAGGGCTAATGAAAAACTGTTTTTT
- TRBJ2-1 TRBV14 - 13 CASSQTLYNEQFF TGTGCCAGCAGCCAAACTCTCTACAATGAGCAGTTCTTC
- TRBJ1-5 TRBV10-3 - 13 CATRTDSNQPQHF TGTGCCACCCGGACAGATAGCAATCAGCCCCAGCATTTT
TRBD1 TRBJ1-2 TRBV14 few 15 CASSQAGQGVSGYTF TGTGCCAGCAGCCAAGCCGGACAGGGAGTAAGTGGCTACACCTTC
- TRBJ2-7 TRBV6-1 - 13 CASTRTAPYEQYF TGTGCCAGCACCCGGACGGCCCCTTACGAGCAGTACTTC
- TRBJ2-6 TRBV27 - 12 CASRIPQGVLTF TGTGCCAGCAGGATCCCACAGGGAGTCCTGACTTTC
TRBD1 TRBJ1-2 TRBV30 - 15 CAWRYRGPWIHGYTF TGTGCCTGGAGGTACAGGGGGCCCTGGATCCATGGCTACACCTTC
- TRBJ2-7 TRBV28 - 12 CASSGTSYEQYF TGTGCCAGCAGTGGTACTTCCTACGAGCAGTACTTC
- TRBJ2-5 TRBV6-1 - 13 CAISDRGSETQYF TGTGCCATCAGTGATCGGGGGAGCGAGACCCAGTACTTC
- TRBJ1-5 TRBV7-8 - 16 CASSLWEGESNQPQHF TGTGCCAGCAGCTTATGGGAGGGGGAAAGCAATCAGCCCCAGCATTTT
TRBD2 TRBJ2-2 TRBV7-2 - 15 CASSSSGRNTGELFF TGTGCCAGCAGTTCTAGCGGGAGGAATACCGGGGAGCTGTTTTTT
- TRBJ2-5 TRBV10-3 - 13 CAISGPKGETQYF TGTGCCATCAGTGGCCCCAAGGGAGAGACCCAGTACTTC
- TRBJ1-1 TRBV28 - 13 CASSFSSMGEAFF TGTGCCAGCAGTTTTAGTAGTATGGGTGAAGCTTTCTTT
TRBD1 TRBJ1-6 TRBV6-5 few 14 CASSRTGSDSPLHF TGTGCCAGCAGTCGGACAGGATCGGATTCACCCCTCCACTTT
TRBD1 TRBJ1-3 TRBV7-2 once 15 CASSLTGTGGNTIYF TGTGCCAGCAGCCTCACCGGGACAGGGGGAAACACCATATATTTT
- TRBJ1-6 TRBV19 - 14 CASSIMGDNSPLHF TGTGCCAGTAGTATTATGGGGGATAATTCACCCCTCCACTTT
TRBD2 TRBJ2-1 TRBV7-3 - 15 CASSPGGSHYNEQFF TGTGCCAGCAGCCCCGGGGGGTCGCACTACAATGAGCAGTTCTTC
TRBD1 TRBJ1-5 TRBV19 - 16 CASSVTGGGSNQPQHF TGTGCCAGTAGTGTGACAGGGGGCGGAAGCAATCAGCCCCAGCATTTT